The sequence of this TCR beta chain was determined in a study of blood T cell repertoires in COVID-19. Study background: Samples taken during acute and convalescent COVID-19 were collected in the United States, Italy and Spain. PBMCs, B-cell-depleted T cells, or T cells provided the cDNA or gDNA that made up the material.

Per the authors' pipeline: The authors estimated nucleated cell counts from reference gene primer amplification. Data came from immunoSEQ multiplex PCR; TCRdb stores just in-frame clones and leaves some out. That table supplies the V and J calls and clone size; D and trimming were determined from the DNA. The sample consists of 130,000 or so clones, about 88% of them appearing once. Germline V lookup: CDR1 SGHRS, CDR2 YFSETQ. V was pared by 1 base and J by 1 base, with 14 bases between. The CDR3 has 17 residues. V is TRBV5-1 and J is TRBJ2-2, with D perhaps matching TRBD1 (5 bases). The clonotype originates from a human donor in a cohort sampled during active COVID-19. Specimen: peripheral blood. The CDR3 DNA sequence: TGCGCCAGCAGCTTGTCAGGTGGCAGGGAGAACACCGGGGAGCTGTTTTTT. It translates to CASSLSGGRENTGELFF. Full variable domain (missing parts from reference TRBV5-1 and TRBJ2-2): KAGVTQTPRYLIKTRGQQVTLSCSPISGHRSVSWYQQTPGQGLQFLFEYFSETQRNKGNFPGRFSGRQFSNSRSEMNVSTLELGDSALYLCASSLSGGRENTGELFFGEGSRLTVL.